This T cell receptor beta chain originates from a study of blood T cells in healthy people across ages. Study-level points and caveats: Among T cells, TCR beta diversity per million cells dropped roughly linearly as age rose. The unsorted PBMCs prevented any conclusive comparison of naive versus antigen-experienced cells. Researchers report that TCR beta diversity correlated strongly with naive T cell percentage.

To note about this clonotype: Its target is not known.

With 5 bases clipped from V and 2 bases from J, the junction kept 3 bases outside the gene matches. This CDR3 spans 13 amino acids. Alongside a J-beta primer mix, a sample-barcoded 5' primer served in a second PCR lasting about 7 to 12 cycles. Sequencing of every sample gave 2.5 million or more CDR3-containing paired-end reads. MiXCR, run by TCRdb on the 5' RACE reads, gives a single entry per CDR3 protein. This table has roughly 1.9 million distinct CDR3 sequences, about two fifths appearing once. V is TRBV12-3 or TRBV12-4 and J is TRBJ2-7; 7 bases match TRBD1. The TCR was taken from a human donor in good health. Specimen: blood. The CDR3 loop is CASSDRAPYEQYF. The DNA for the CDR3 is TGTGCCAGCAGTGACAGGGCTCCCTACGAGCAGTACTTC.